This T cell receptor (beta chain) was sequenced during a study of blood T cell repertoires in COVID-19. As for the study in general: Acute-phase and convalescent COVID-19 samples originated in the United States, Italy and Spain. The cDNA or gDNA used as material had been derived from T cells, B-cell-depleted T cells, or PBMCs.

In the original analysis: Scientists estimated how many nucleated cells there were by amplifying reference gene primers. Method: immunoSEQ multiplex PCR; TCRdb's copy keeps in-frame clones and lacks some. V and J calls and clone size follow that table, whereas D and trimming were derived from the DNA. This sample has 70,000 to 90,000 clones, with 65% to 90% found just once. This clone was picked up one time. Germline V gene lookup returns CDR1 SQVTM and CDR2 ANQGSEA. V lost 2 bases to trimming and J lost 4 bases, with 17 bases between them. This CDR3 is 16 amino acids long. The sample comprised peripheral blood. This chain links TRBV29-1 with TRBJ2-2; TRBD1 might be the D (6 bases). This clonotype was obtained from a man aged 60-69 years with acute or convalescent COVID-19. CDR3 bases: TGCAGCGTTGAAAAAACGGAACAGGGTTCCACCGGGGAGCTGTTTTTT. Its translation is CSVEKTEQGSTGELFF.